This TCR beta chain was observed in a study of T-cell memory formation after mild COVID-19. As to this clonotype: Its antigen is not identified.

Study-wide points: Mainly CM and EM harbored the contracting CD4+ clones; mainly EMRA harbored the CD8+ ones. Pre-infection memory contained some responding clones, which suggested that cross-reactive memory had joined.

Germline V gene lookup returns CDR1 KGHDR and CDR2 SFDVKD. This CDR3 region has 14 residues. The V segment lost 5 bases and the J segment 5 bases; nucleotides outside the gene matches: 5. The authors produced TCR alpha and TCR beta cDNA libraries with sample barcodes and UMIs by 5'RACE using constant-segment primers. TCRdb reanalysed the 5' RACE reads using MiXCR and keeps one entry per CDR3 protein. The data contain approximately 440,000 distinct CDR3 sequences, around 20% of them singletons. This clonotype was sampled from an adult woman who had mild COVID-19 (a few samples of this study predate the infection). Cell type and time point are not known. The gene calls are TRBV24-1 and TRBJ1-1, with 9 bases lining up with TRBD1. The specimen sequenced was PBMCs or a T cell subset sorted from them (not recorded which). CDR3 protein: CATSAGQGATEAFF. The CDR3 region has the DNA TGTGCCACCAGTGCGGGACAGGGAGCGACTGAAGCTTTCTTT.